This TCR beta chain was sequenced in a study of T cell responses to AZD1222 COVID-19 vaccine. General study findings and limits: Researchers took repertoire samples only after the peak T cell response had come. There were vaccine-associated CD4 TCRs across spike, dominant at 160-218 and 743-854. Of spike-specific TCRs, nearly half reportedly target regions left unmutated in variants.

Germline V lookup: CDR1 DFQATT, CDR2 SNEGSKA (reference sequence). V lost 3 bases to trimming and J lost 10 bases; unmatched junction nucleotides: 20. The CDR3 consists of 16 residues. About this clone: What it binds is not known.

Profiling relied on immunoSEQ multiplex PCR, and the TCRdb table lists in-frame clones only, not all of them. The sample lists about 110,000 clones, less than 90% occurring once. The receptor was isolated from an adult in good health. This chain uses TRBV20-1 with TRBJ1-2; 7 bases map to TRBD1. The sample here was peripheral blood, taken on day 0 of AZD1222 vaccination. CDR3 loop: CSASLRGGQELSVYTF. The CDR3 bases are TGCAGTGCTAGTCTTAGGGGAGGACAGGAACTCTCAGTCTACACCTTC.